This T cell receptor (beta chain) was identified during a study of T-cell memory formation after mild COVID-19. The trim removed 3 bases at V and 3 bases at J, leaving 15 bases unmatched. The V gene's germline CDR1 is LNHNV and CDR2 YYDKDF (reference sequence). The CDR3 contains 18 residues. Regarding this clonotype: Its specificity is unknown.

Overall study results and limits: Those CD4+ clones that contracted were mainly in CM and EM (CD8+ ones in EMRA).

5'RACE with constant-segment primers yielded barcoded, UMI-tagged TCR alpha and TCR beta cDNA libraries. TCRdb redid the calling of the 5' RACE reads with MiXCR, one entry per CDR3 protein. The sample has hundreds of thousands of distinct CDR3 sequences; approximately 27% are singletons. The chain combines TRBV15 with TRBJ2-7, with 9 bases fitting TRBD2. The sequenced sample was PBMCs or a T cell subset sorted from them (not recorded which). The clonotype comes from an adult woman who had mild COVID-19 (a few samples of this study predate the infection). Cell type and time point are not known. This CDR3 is CATSSVVLAGGNRYEQYF. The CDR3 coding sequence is TGTGCCACCAGCAGTGTAGTACTAGCGGGTGGGAACCGCTACGAGCAGTACTTC. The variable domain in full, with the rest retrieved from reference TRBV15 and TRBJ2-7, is DAMVIQNPRYQVTQFGKPVTLSCSQTLNHNVMYWYQQKSSQAPKLLFHYYDKDFNNEADTPDNFQSRRPNTSFCFLDIRSPGLGDTAMYLCATSSVVLAGGNRYEQYFGPGTRLTVT.